This is a list of T cell receptor beta chains from one sample in a study of post-analysis software for immune sequencing data. TCRdb re-called the PCR reads through MiXCR, storing one row per CDR3 protein. The sample includes some 690,000 distinct CDR3 sequences, 55% to 60% of them seen just once. The sample comprised blood. These receptors were obtained from a girl aged 2 to 9 with multiple sclerosis. The CDR3 runs from the conserved cysteine through the conserved F or W. A D gene is named only where the DNA matches it firmly. Some rows mark clone size as missing; the rest say once, few, many or name a class of expanded clone.

>.|TRBV7-9|18|TRBJ1-5|few
CASSLAGAADDSNQPQHF
TGTGCCAGCAGCTTAGCGGGGGCGGCAGACGATAGCAATCAGCCCCAGCATTTT
>.|TRBV20-1|14|TRBJ2-5|.
CSARGDGWQETQYF
TGCAGTGCTAGGGGGGATGGCTGGCAAGAGACCCAGTACTTC
>.|TRBV29-1|13|TRBJ2-1|few
CSVSGLVYNEQFF
TGCAGCGTGTCGGGACTCGTCTACAATGAGCAGTTCTTC
>.|TRBV30|11|TRBJ2-5|few
CAWSPLGTQYF
TGTGCCTGGAGTCCCCTGGGGACCCAGTACTTC
>TRBD1|TRBV24-1|12|TRBJ2-7|few
CATSMTGDEQYF
TGTGCCACCAGTATGACAGGGGACGAGCAGTACTTC
>.|TRBV27|13|TRBJ2-7|.
CASSTGDTYEQYF
TGTGCCAGCAGCACCGGGGACACTTACGAGCAGTACTTC
>TRBD1|TRBV6-5|16|TRBJ2-1|.
CASSKDRPTSYNEQFF
TGTGCCAGCAGTAAGGACAGGCCGACCTCCTACAATGAGCAGTTCTTC
>.|TRBV27|13|TRBJ1-2|.
CASRVVGGNGYTF
TGTGCCAGCAGAGTCGTGGGGGGTAATGGCTACACCTTC
>TRBD2|TRBV20-1|15|TRBJ2-1|few
CSARPGLAGYNEQFF
TGCAGTGCTAGACCAGGACTAGCGGGCTACAATGAGCAGTTCTTC
>.|TRBV7-9|14|TRBJ2-1|few
CASSLGLQYNEQFF
TGTGCCAGCAGCTTGGGACTTCAATACAATGAGCAGTTCTTC
>.|TRBV7-6|15|TRBJ2-3|.
CASSDLQGLADTQYF
TGTGCCAGCAGCGACCTACAGGGTTTGGCAGATACGCAGTATTTT
>.|TRBV20-1|14|TRBJ1-1|.
CSARDLMGETEAFF
TGCAGTGCTAGAGATTTAATGGGGGAAACTGAAGCTTTCTTT
>.|TRBV19|13|TRBJ2-7|.
CASRSRSSYEQYF
TGTGCCAGTAGGTCCCGGAGCTCCTACGAGCAGTACTTC
>.|TRBV18|14|TRBJ2-3|.
CASSPATRPDTQYF
TGTGCCAGCTCACCAGCGACCCGGCCAGATACGCAGTATTTT
>TRBD2|TRBV7-9|17|TRBJ2-5|.
CASSFAQAGAFLQTQYF
TGTGCCAGCAGCTTCGCTCAAGCGGGGGCCTTTCTCCAGACCCAGTACTTC
>.|TRBV4-3|15|TRBJ2-3|few
CASSQEVPGVDTQYF
TGCGCCAGCAGCCAAGAAGTTCCTGGGGTAGATACGCAGTATTTT
>.|TRBV12-3/TRBV12-4|15|TRBJ2-1|.
CASSPAGGGNNEQFF
TGTGCCAGCAGTCCAGCTGGGGGCGGGAACAATGAGCAGTTCTTC
>.|TRBV20-1|13|TRBJ2-7|.
CSASEDRSYEQYF
TGCAGTGCTAGCGAGGACAGATCCTACGAGCAGTACTTC
>.|TRBV29-1|11|TRBJ2-3|.
CSVGTEDTQYF
TGCAGCGTCGGGACTGAAGATACGCAGTATTTT
>.|TRBV13|14|TRBJ2-5|.
CAGSYVRGWETQYF
TGTGCCGGCAGCTATGTCAGGGGTTGGGAGACCCAGTACTTC
>.|TRBV7-9|14|TRBJ2-1|.
CASSLDVRDNEQFF
TGTGCCAGCAGCTTAGACGTGAGGGACAATGAGCAGTTCTTC
>.|TRBV20-1|12|TRBJ1-1|once
CSAGQGSTEAFF
TGCAGTGCCGGGCAGGGGTCGACTGAAGCTTTCTTT
>TRBD2|TRBV20-1|21|TRBJ2-7|few
CSAFVSSPGLAGEPTVYEQYF
TGCAGTGCCTTTGTCTCTTCTCCGGGACTAGCGGGAGAGCCGACCGTCTACGAGCAGTACTTC
>.|TRBV6-6|13|TRBJ2-1|many
CASSPGTDNEQFF
TGTGCCAGCAGCCCCGGGACTGACAATGAGCAGTTCTTC
>TRBD2|TRBV7-9|18|TRBJ2-3|.
CASSPSLAGGSSTDTQYF
TGTGCCAGCAGCCCCTCTCTAGCGGGGGGGTCTAGCACAGATACGCAGTATTTT
>TRBD2|TRBV12-3/TRBV12-4|17|TRBJ2-3|once
CASSFRLGGRSTDTQYF
TGTGCCAGCAGTTTTCGGTTGGGCGGGAGAAGCACAGATACGCAGTATTTT
>TRBD2|TRBV20-1|12|TRBJ2-7|.
CSLLAGSNEQYF
TGCAGTCTACTAGCGGGGTCCAACGAGCAGTACTTC
>TRBD1|TRBV28|14|TRBJ2-1|.
CASSSPTGYNEQFF
TGTGCCAGCAGTTCTCCGACAGGGTACAATGAGCAGTTCTTC
>.|TRBV5-6|15|TRBJ1-5|once
CASSLEAGGDQPQHF
TGTGCCAGCAGCTTGGAGGCGGGAGGGGACCAGCCCCAGCATTTT
>TRBD1|TRBV28|16|TRBJ2-7|.
CASSLPRTGYGYEQYF
TGTGCCAGCAGTTTACCCCGGACAGGGTACGGCTACGAGCAGTACTTC
>.|TRBV5-1|14|TRBJ1-2|few
CASSPTGPQIGYTF
TGCGCCAGCAGCCCGACCGGGCCACAGATCGGCTACACCTTC
>.|TRBV5-1|15|TRBJ1-5|.
CASSLEGQKNQPQHF
TGCGCCAGCAGCTTGGAAGGGCAAAAGAATCAGCCCCAGCATTTT
>.|TRBV29-1|15|TRBJ1-2|.
CTTSGRTGSEGGYTF
TGCACCACTTCGGGACGAACAGGCTCAGAGGGGGGCTACACCTTC
>.|TRBV7-8|16|TRBJ2-3|.
CASSLARGRNSGTQYF
TGTGCCAGCAGCTTGGCGCGGGGGCGGAACTCGGGTACGCAGTATTTT
>TRBD1|TRBV2|18|TRBJ2-6|.
CASSPDRVVFSGANVLTF
TGTGCCAGCAGTCCCGACAGGGTAGTGTTCTCTGGGGCCAACGTCCTGACTTTC
>TRBD2|TRBV7-6|15|TRBJ2-1|few
CASSVGLAGTNEQFF
TGTGCCAGCAGCGTTGGTCTAGCGGGAACGAATGAGCAGTTCTTC
>TRBD2|TRBV20-1|16|TRBJ2-7|few
CSARDFLAGGYYEQYF
TGCAGTGCTAGAGATTTTCTAGCGGGAGGGTATTACGAGCAGTACTTC
>.|TRBV7-6|16|TRBJ1-1|.
CASSLIQGGMNTEAFF
TGTGCCAGCAGCTTAATACAGGGCGGTATGAACACTGAAGCTTTCTTT
>.|TRBV7-9|16|TRBJ2-1|.
CASSSITGLLIGEQFF
TGTGCCAGCAGCTCGATTACAGGGCTTTTGATAGGGGAGCAGTTCTTC
>TRBD1|TRBV7-3|15|TRBJ2-5|few
CASSRSGTGQETQYF
TGTGCCAGCAGCCGCTCCGGGACAGGGCAAGAGACCCAGTACTTC
>.|TRBV27|14|TRBJ2-7|.
CASSLTITDYEQYF
TGTGCCAGCAGTCTTACCATCACAGATTACGAGCAGTACTTC
>.|TRBV7-2|15|TRBJ1-2|.
CASSGRRGAPYGYTF
TGTGCCAGCAGCGGCCGACGGGGGGCTCCCTATGGCTACACCTTC
>TRBD1|TRBV11-2|17|TRBJ2-5|.
CASSLFDPGQGGETQYF
TGTGCCAGCAGCTTATTCGACCCGGGACAGGGGGGGGAGACCCAGTACTTC
>.|TRBV12-3/TRBV12-4|12|TRBJ1-2|few
CASTLTTPGYTF
TGTGCCAGTACCTTAACGACACCTGGCTACACCTTC
>.|TRBV6-6|13|TRBJ2-7|.
CASSTGPSYEQYF
TGTGCCAGCAGTACGGGACCGTCCTACGAGCAGTACTTC
>TRBD2|TRBV7-8|18|TRBJ2-1|.
CASSLGRHTSGRDNEQFF
TGTGCCAGCAGCTTAGGTCGCCACACTAGCGGGAGGGACAATGAGCAGTTCTTC
>.|TRBV20-1|12|TRBJ2-7|once
CSASTSAYEQYF
TGCAGTGCTAGTACGTCCGCCTACGAGCAGTACTTC
>TRBD1|TRBV6-1|17|TRBJ2-1|.
CATSGQGAAPPYNEQFF
TGTGCCACCTCGGGACAGGGGGCTGCACCGCCTTACAATGAGCAGTTCTTC
>TRBD1|TRBV19|15|TRBJ2-5|once
CASSFPGQGVLEQYF
TGTGCCAGTAGTTTCCCGGGACAGGGGGTTCTTGAGCAGTACTTC
>.|TRBV4-1|15|TRBJ2-7|.
CASSQVAGAGYEQYF
TGCGCCAGCAGCCAAGTGGCAGGGGCGGGCTACGAGCAGTACTTC